This TCR beta chain was sequenced in a study of cytotoxic CD8 clonotypes in ibrutinib-treated CLL. Overall study findings and caveats: A rise in clonality was seen at ibrutinib response, and a fall back toward baseline was seen at progression. The public clonotypes identified were infrequent and showed contraction or stability on treatment.

This CDR3 is built from 12 residues. V was cut by 3 bases and J by 10 bases, with 13 bases left in between. Germline CDR1 reads SGHAT; CDR2 reads FQDESV (reference sequence). As regards this clone: The antigen remains unidentified.

Sequencing was performed with immunoSEQ multiplex PCR; in TCRdb, only in-frame clones are kept and a portion is missing. Here the sample spans about 150,000 clones, about 76% being singletons. The sample was PBMCs, taken after 24 months of ibrutinib treatment. This TCR was recovered from a human donor with chronic lymphocytic leukemia. The chain employs TRBV11-1 and TRBJ2-7; tentatively, D is TRBD1 (6 bases). CDR3 DNA: TGTGCCAGCAGCTTTGGGGGCAACGTTCAGTACTTC. Its translation is CASSFGGNVQYF.